These 17 T cell receptor beta chains were all obtained from the same sample, sequenced in a study of blood T cell repertoires in COVID-19 (TCRdb year 2020). The library was produced with the immunoSEQ multiplex PCR assay. TCRdb holds this immuneACCESS table with in-frame rearrangements only. Some clones are missing; in checked studies, unresolved V genes explain under half, and the rest has no known cause. Recorded for this sample are about 53,000 clones; about 80% of them occurred a single time. The top ten hold 11% to 15% of the sample. The specimen was peripheral blood. These receptors all come from a human donor in a cohort sampled during active COVID-19.

This chain links TRBV18 with TRBJ1-3, with no clear D. The CDR3 covers 16 residues. The V end lost 1 base, the J end lost 0 bases, and 10 bases lay between the germline ends. The germline CDR1 and CDR2 sequences are KGHSH and LQKENI. The CDR3 DNA reads TGTGCCAGCTCACCACAACAGACGAGCTCTGGAAACACCATATATTTT. It encodes CASSPQQTSSGNTIYF.

This rearrangement joins TRBV18 to TRBJ1-5; D remains ambiguous. The CDR3 is made up of 14 amino acids. Germline CDR1 and CDR2: KGHSH and LQKENI. The V gene lost 6 bases and the J gene lost 2 bases, with 11 bases spanning the gap. Here the CDR3 reads CASSSDWGNQPQHF. Here the CDR3 DNA reads TGTGCCAGCTCGTCAGACTGGGGCAATCAGCCCCAGCATTTT.

The J gene is TRBJ2-5, the V gene TRBV5-6, with 12 bases aligning to TRBD1. Germline V gene lookup returns CDR1 SGHDT and CDR2 YYEEEE. The ends lost 7 bases at V and 5 bases at J; junction bases unmatched: 9. CDR3 size: 15 residues. CDR3: CASAPGQGAGETQYF. DNA of the CDR3: TGTGCCAGCGCCCCGGGACAGGGGGCTGGGGAGACCCAGTACTTC.

Here the CDR3 DNA reads TGTGCCAGTAGCGCCCTTACAGTGAACACTGAAGCTTTCTTT. Translation: CASSALTVNTEAFF. V is TRBV19 and J is TRBJ1-1; no reliable D call. The CDR3 spans 14 residues. CDR1 is LNHDA and CDR2 is SQIVND in the germline V gene (reference sequence). V lost 6 bases and J 0 bases, leaving 11 bases between the germline ends.

V gene TRBV29-1 combines with J gene TRBJ1-1; no clear D. Trimming stripped 7 bases from V and 1 base from J, with 16 bases between. The germline V gene encodes CDR1 SQVTM and CDR2 ANQGSEA. CDR3 size: 14 residues. The CDR3 DNA follows: TGCAGCGGCCATGGAGGCTGGGGGAACACTGAAGCTTTCTTT. It specifies CSGHGGWGNTEAFF.

V is TRBV5-8 and J is TRBJ2-3, with 12 bases lining up with TRBD2. Trimming at V came to 0 bases and at J to 1 base, leaving 0 bases not matched to a gene. Germline CDR1 SGHTS, CDR2 YDEGEE. This CDR3 spans 16 amino acids. The chain's CDR3 is CASSLGTSGGTDTQYF. The CDR3 bases are TGTGCCAGCAGCTTGGGGACTAGCGGGGGCACAGATACGCAGTATTTT.

The V call is TRBV6-6, the J call TRBJ2-7; 9 nucleotides agree with TRBD1. J gave up 5 bases and V 8 bases, and 7 bases lay outside the gene matches. The CDR3 sequence is 13 residues long. CDR1 and CDR2 (germline): MNHNY, SVGAGI (reference sequence). CDR3 bases: TGTGCCAGCGGGACAGGGTCGTTCCACGAGCAGTACTTC. It translates to CASGTGSFHEQYF.

V and J are TRBV18 and TRBJ2-7; TRBD2 matches at 8 bases. Trimming at V came to 6 bases and at J to 2 bases, leaving 9 bases not matched to a gene. Germline assignment: CDR1 KGHSH and CDR2 LQKENI. The CDR3 covers 15 residues. In nucleotides, the CDR3 is TGTGCCAGCTCCCCCACTAGCGGCTCTCCCTACGAGCAGTACTTC. This codes for CASSPTSGSPYEQYF.

The chain joins TRBV6-6 to TRBJ1-6; 9 bases align to TRBD1. The J segment lost 7 bases and the V segment lost 3 bases, leaving 7 bases of the junction unmatched. This CDR3 contains 16 residues. CDR1 is MNHNY, CDR2 SVGAGI, per germline (reference sequence). The CDR3 DNA reads as TGTGCCAGCAGTTATGGTGGGGGACAGGGCAATTCACCCCTCCACTTT. Residues: CASSYGGGQGNSPLHF.

V and J are TRBV7-8 and TRBJ1-1, with D possibly TRBD1 on 6 matching bases. The germline V gene has CDR1 SGHVS and CDR2 FQNEAQ. Trimming removed 0 bases from V and 4 bases from J, with 12 bases in between. CDR3 length: 15 amino acids. CDR3 protein: CASSLAKTGGTEAFF. CDR3 DNA: TGTGCCAGCAGCTTAGCGAAGACAGGAGGCACTGAAGCTTTCTTT.

CDR3 loop: CASSSADPGGTQYF. CDR3 nucleotide sequence: TGTGCCAGCAGCTCAGCCGATCCCGGGGGTACGCAGTATTTT. J is TRBJ2-3 and V is TRBV7-2, with D maybe TRBD2 (6 bases). CDR3 length: 14 amino acids. Germline assignment: CDR1 SGHTA and CDR2 FQGNSA. The V gene lost 4 bases and the J gene lost 8 bases, with 16 bases spanning the gap.

This sequence joins TRBV19 and TRBJ1-4; D call uncertain. CDR3 length: 18 residues. Germline-derived CDR1 and CDR2 are LNHDA and SQIVND (reference sequence). Between the trimmed V and J ends, which lost 2 bases and 7 bases, there was a span of 23 bases. CDR3 region: CASSIWVASGEIREKLFF. The CDR3 coding sequence is TGTGCCAGTAGTATATGGGTTGCCTCCGGGGAGATACGTGAAAAACTGTTTTTT.

The rearrangement joins TRBV7-3 to TRBJ1-1, with D unclear. V lost 5 bases, J lost 1 base, and 8 bases lay in between. CDR1 and CDR2 from the germline V gene are SGHTA and FQGTGA. The CDR3 has 13 residues. CDR3 sequence (DNA): TGTGCCAGCAGCCGGGTTGGGAACACTGAAGCTTTCTTT. This gives the protein CASSRVGNTEAFF.

This sequence joins TRBV15 and TRBJ1-6; possibly TRBD1 for D (6 bases). Germline V lookup: CDR1 LNHNV, CDR2 YYDKDF (reference sequence). This CDR3 has 15 residues. Trimming cost V 6 bases and J 4 bases, with 13 bases left between them. The CDR3, as DNA: TGTGCCACCAGTACGGACAGAAATTATAATTCACCCCTCCACTTT. It encodes CATSTDRNYNSPLHF.

This sequence joins TRBV11-2 and TRBJ2-3, with TRBD2 matching 7 bases. V trimming: 4 bases; J trimming: 9 bases; junction bases outside the gene matches: 16. Per the germline V gene, CDR1 is SGHAT and CDR2 is FQNNGV. CDR3 length equals 16 residues. The CDR3 here is CASSSGRSVSGMTQYF. In nucleotides, the CDR3 is TGTGCCAGCAGCTCTGGGCGGTCAGTGAGCGGGATGACGCAGTATTTT.

CDR3 DNA: TGTGCCAGCAGAACCGGGAGGGCCGGGGAGCTGTTTTTT. This gives the protein CASRTGRAGELFF. The V call is TRBV6-6, the J call TRBJ2-2, with TRBD2 identical over 8 bases. The CDR3 length is 13 residues. V lost 6 bases to trimming and J lost 6 bases; unmatched junction nucleotides: 3. The V gene's germline CDR1 is MNHNY and CDR2 SVGAGI (reference sequence).

The V and J genes are TRBV5-1 and TRBJ1-1, with a possible D match to TRBD1 (5 bases). The CDR3 runs 15 residues. Per germline, CDR1 SGHRS and CDR2 YFSETQ. V was cut by 0 bases and J by 2 bases, with 11 bases left in between. CDR3 DNA: TGCGCCAGCAGCTTGGTAGGGGCCGCCAACACTGAAGCTTTCTTT. Protein sequence: CASSLVGAANTEAFF.